This T cell receptor beta chain stems from a study of T cells after yellow fever vaccination. Study-wide results and caveats: Contaminating bulk clonotypes could be abundant in FACS-sorted repertoires.

TCRdb analysed the 5' RACE reads with MiXCR anew, one entry per CDR3 protein. The profile shows 510,000 or so distinct CDR3 sequences, less than 20% of them singletons. V lost 6 bases and J lost 4; bases outside the gene matches: 6. CDR3 length: 16 amino acids. The germline gives CDR1 SGHTA, CDR2 FQGNSA. This clonotype was counted a few times. Its matching antigen is unknown. The sequence derives from a man aged 25 to 40 who received the YFV17D yellow fever vaccine. This chain uses TRBV7-2 with TRBJ2-2; 12 nucleotides line up with TRBD2. Sample: PBMCs, taken 15 days after the yellow fever booster vaccination. CDR3 residues: CASSLLAGGSTGELFF. CDR3 coding DNA: TGTGCCAGCAGTCTTCTAGCGGGAGGGAGCACCGGGGAGCTGTTTTTT.